The source of this TCR beta chain is a study of beta chain features in type 1 diabetes. Populations obtained by sorting all exceeded 95% purity. Reverse transcribing all isolated RNA meant expressed TCRB transcripts were sequenced. Some clones are missing from TCRdb's copy, which holds only in-frame ones; the method was immunoSEQ multiplex PCR. The sample has a few hundred thousand clones, over 13% seen once. Whole-study findings and limits: The study found moderately but significantly shorter TCRB CDR3s in all four CD4+ subsets of Type 1 diabetes patients. There was no resolution here of whether HLA type influences TCRB rearrangement. Possibly, sequencing cDNA over-represented cells that had high TCR expression levels.

The sample holds one count of this clone. What it binds is unknown. Per the germline V gene, CDR1 is GTSNPN and CDR2 is SVGIG (reference sequence). The CDR3 sequence is 17 residues long. Losses at the gene ends were 2 bases for V and 12 bases for J; bases not matched to a gene: 16. The rearrangement links TRBV30 to TRBJ2-6; 10 bases fit TRBD1. The specimen sequenced was naive CD4+ T cells from blood. The receptor was derived from a woman aged 18-29 years in good health. The CDR3 coding sequence is TGTGCCTGGAGTTTCTCCCGGGACAGGGGCGGCCAAGGCGTCCTGACTTTC. This sequence encodes CAWSFSRDRGGQGVLTF. Full variable domain (missing parts from reference TRBV30 and TRBJ2-6): SQTIHQWPATLVQPVGSPLSLECTVEGTSNPNLYWYRQAAGRGLQLLFYSVGIGQISSEVPQNLSASRPQDRQFILSSKKLLLSDSGFYLCAWSFSRDRGGQGVLTFGAGSRLTVL.